This TCR beta chain was identified in a study of CD8 T cell repertoires and HIV-1 epitope variants. As for the study in general: Tested: three Gag epitope families, Nef HW9 and YT9. IL-2, IL-7 and IL-15 were added on days 3 and 7 of roughly 10-day cultures.

A remark on this clone: The antigen is not known.

Broader study findings: A handful of clonotypes recognized Nef KF9, one HW9, none TAALDMSHF.

Assay: immunoSEQ multiplex PCR; the TCRdb copy retains only in-frame clones and omits some. Among about 3,100 clones listed, just under 70% were seen once. This CDR3 spans 13 amino acids. The ends were cut back, 4 bases at V and 5 bases at J, with 11 bases in the middle. Germline loops: CDR1 SEHNR, CDR2 FQNEAQ (reference sequence). The specimen sequenced was cultured CD8+ T cells derived from PBMCs. This receptor was taken from a male donor with HIV. This sequence joins TRBV7-9 and TRBJ2-5; TRBD2 might be the D (7 bases). Here the CDR3 reads CASSWPGGETQYF. The CDR3 nucleotides are TGTGCCAGCAGCTGGCCGGGGGGCGAGACCCAGTACTTC. The full variable domain, in which reference TRBV7-9 and TRBJ2-5 provide the parts outside the CDR3, is DTGVSQNPRHKITKRGQNVTFRCDPISEHNRLYWYRQTLGQGPEFLTYFQNEAQLEKSRLLSDRFSAERPKGSFSTLEIQRTEQGDSAMYLCASSWPGGETQYFGPGTRLLVL.